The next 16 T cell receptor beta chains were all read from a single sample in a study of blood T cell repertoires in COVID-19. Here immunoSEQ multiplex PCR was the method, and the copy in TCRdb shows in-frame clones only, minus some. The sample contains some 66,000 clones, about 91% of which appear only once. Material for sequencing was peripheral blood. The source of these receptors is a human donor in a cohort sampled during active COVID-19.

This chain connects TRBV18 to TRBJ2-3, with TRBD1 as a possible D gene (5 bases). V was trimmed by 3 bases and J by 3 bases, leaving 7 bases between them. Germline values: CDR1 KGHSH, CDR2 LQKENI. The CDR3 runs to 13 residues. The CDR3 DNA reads TGTGCCAGCTCACCTCAGGGTACAGATACGCAGTATTTT. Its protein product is CASSPQGTDTQYF.

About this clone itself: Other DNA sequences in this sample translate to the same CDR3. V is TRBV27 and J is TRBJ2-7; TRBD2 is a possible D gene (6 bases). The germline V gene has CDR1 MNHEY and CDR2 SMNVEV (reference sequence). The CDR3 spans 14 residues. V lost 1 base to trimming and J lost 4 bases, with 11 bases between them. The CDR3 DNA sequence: TGTGCCAGCAGTTTATTGGCAGGGAGGTACGAGCAGTACTTC. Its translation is CASSLLAGRYEQYF.

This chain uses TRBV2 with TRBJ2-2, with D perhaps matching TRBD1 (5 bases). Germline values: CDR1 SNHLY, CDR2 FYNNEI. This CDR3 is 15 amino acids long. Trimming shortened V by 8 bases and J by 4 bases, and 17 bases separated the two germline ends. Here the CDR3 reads CASQIGRGRTGELFF. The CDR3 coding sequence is TGTGCCAGCCAGATAGGAAGGGGCCGCACCGGGGAGCTGTTTTTT.

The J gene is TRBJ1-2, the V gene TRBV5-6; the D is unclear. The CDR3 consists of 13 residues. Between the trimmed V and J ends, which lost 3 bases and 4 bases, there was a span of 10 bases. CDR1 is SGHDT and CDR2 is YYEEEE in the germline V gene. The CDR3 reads CASSSATLYGYTF. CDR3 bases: TGTGCCAGCAGCTCAGCGACCCTCTATGGCTACACCTTC.

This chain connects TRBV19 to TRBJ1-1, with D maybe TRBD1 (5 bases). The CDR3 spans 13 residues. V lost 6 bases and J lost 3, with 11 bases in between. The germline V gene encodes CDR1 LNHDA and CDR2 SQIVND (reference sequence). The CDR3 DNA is TGTGCCAGTAGCTTGACAGAGGACACTGAAGCTTTCTTT. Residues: CASSLTEDTEAFF.

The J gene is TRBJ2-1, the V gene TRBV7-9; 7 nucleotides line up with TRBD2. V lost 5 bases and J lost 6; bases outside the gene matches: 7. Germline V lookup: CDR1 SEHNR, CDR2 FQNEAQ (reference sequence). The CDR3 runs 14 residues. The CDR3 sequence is CASSVSWTSNEQFF. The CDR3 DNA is TGTGCCAGCAGCGTAAGCTGGACTAGCAATGAGCAGTTCTTC.

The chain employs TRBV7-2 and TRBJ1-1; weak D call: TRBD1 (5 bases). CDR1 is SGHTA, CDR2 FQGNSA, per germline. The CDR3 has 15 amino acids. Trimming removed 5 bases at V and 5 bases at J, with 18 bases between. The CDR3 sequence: CASSLVPGGGTEAFF. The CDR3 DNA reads TGTGCCAGCAGCCTCGTGCCCGGGGGAGGAACTGAAGCTTTCTTT.

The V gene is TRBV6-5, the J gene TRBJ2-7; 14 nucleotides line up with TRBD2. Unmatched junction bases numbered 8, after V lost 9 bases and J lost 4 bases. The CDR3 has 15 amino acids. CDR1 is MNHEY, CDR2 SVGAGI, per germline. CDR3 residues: CASTRGTSGGYEQYF. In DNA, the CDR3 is TGTGCCAGTACTAGGGGGACTAGCGGGGGATACGAGCAGTACTTC.

CDR3 protein: CASSFRAGNYNEQFF. The CDR3 DNA is TGTGCCAGCAGTTTTAGGGCGGGGAACTACAATGAGCAGTTCTTC. The V and J genes are TRBV27 and TRBJ2-1; a possible D gene is TRBD2 (6 bases). The V and J ends lost 3 bases and 3 bases respectively, with 12 bases between them. The germline gives CDR1 MNHEY, CDR2 SMNVEV (reference sequence). CDR3 length equals 15 residues.

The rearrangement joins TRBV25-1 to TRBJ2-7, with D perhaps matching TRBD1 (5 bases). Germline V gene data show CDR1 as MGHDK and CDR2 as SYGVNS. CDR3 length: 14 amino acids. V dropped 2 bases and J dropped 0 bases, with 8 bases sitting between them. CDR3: CASSETGDSYEQYF. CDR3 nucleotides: TGTGCCAGCAGTGAAACAGGAGACTCCTACGAGCAGTACTTC.

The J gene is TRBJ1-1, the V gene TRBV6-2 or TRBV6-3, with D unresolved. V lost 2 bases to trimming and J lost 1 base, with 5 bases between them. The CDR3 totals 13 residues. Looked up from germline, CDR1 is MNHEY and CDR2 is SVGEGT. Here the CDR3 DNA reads TGTGCCAGCAGTTACGGGCGGAACACTGAAGCTTTCTTT. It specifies CASSYGRNTEAFF.

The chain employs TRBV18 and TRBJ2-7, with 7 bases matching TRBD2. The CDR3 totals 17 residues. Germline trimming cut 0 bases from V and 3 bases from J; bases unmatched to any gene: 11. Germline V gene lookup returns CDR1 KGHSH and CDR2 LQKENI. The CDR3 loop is CASSPPGGGGKDYEQYF. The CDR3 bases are TGTGCCAGCTCACCACCTGGGGGGGGAGGAAAAGACTACGAGCAGTACTTC.

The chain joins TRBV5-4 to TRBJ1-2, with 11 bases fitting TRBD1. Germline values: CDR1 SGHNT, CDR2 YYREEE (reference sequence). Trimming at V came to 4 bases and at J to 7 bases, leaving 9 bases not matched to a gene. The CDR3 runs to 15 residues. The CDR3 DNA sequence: TGTGCCAGCAGCCTGGGACAGGGGGTAGGAGTTGGCTACACCTTC. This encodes CASSLGQGVGVGYTF.

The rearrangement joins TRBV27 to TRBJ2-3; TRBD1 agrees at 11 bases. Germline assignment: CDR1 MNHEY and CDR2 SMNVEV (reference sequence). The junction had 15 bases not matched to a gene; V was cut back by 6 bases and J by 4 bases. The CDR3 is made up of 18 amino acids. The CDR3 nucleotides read TGTGCCAGCAGCCTACGGGGACGAGGACAGGGGGCTTCAGATACGCAGTATTTT. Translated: CASSLRGRGQGASDTQYF.

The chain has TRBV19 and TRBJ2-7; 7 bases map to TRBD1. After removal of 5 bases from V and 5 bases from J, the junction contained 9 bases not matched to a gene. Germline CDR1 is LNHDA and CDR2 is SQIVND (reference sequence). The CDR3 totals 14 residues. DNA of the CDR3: TGTGCCAGTAGTCCAATGACAGGGTCCCACGAGCAGTACTTC. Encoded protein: CASSPMTGSHEQYF.

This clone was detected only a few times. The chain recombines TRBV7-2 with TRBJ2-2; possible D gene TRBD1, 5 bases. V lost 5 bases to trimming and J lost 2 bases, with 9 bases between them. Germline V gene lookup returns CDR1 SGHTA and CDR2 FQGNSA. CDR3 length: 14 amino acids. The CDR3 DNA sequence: TGTGCCAGCAGCCTCGACAGTAACACCGGGGAGCTGTTTTTT. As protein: CASSLDSNTGELFF.